These T cell receptor beta chains were read from a single sample in a study of T cells after yellow fever vaccination. TCRdb re-called the 5' RACE reads with MiXCR, one entry per CDR3 protein. The sample includes just over 300,000 distinct CDR3 sequences, less than 4.5% of them seen just once. Sequenced material: PBMCs, taken on the day of the yellow fever booster vaccination. These receptors all come from a man aged 18 to 35 who received the YFV17D yellow fever vaccine. Each CDR3 is given with its conserved first and last residue. The D gene is left open where the match is weak. Where a row states a size, it is once, few, many or the class of an expanded clone; other rows omit it.

TRBJ1-2	NA	TRBV20-1	NA	CSARSPALYGYTF
TRBJ2-2	NA	TRBV4-1	NA	CASSQEPPGPGELFF
TRBJ1-1	many	TRBV6-2/TRBV6-3	TRBD1	CATLDRGTEAFF
TRBJ2-2	many	TRBV4-3	NA	CASSPFGDTGELFF
TRBJ2-2	many	TRBV5-1	NA	CASSIRGNTGELFF
TRBJ2-7	once	TRBV4-1	TRBD2	CASSQRSGEYEQYF
TRBJ2-7	few	TRBV7-9	NA	CASSLGHGSYEQYF
TRBJ2-7	few	TRBV12-3/TRBV12-4	TRBD2	CASSFSSGVYEQYF
TRBJ1-2	few	TRBV7-2	NA	CASSLAPKDGYTF
TRBJ2-7	NA	TRBV20-1	NA	CSASLGLGDYEQYF
TRBJ2-5	many	TRBV28	TRBD1	CASKQGTVEETQYF
TRBJ2-1	NA	TRBV6-4	NA	CASSPRTASYNEQFF